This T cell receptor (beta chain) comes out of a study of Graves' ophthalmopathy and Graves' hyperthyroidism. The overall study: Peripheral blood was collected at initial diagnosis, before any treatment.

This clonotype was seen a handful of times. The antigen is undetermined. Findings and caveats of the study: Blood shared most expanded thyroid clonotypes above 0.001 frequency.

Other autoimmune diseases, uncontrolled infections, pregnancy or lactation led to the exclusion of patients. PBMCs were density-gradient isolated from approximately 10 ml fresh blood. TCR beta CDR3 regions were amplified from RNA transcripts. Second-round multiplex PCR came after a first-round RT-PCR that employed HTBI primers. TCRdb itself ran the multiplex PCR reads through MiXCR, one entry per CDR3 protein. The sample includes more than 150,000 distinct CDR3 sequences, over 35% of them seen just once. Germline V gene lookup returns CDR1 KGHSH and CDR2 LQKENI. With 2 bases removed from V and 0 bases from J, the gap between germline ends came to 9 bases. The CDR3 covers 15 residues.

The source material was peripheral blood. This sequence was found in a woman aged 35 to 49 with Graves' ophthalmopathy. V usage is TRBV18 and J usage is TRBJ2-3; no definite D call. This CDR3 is CASSPFVDSTDTQYF. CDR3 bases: TGTGCCAGCTCACCATTCGTCGATAGCACAGATACGCAGTATTTT.